Shown below are 18 T cell receptor beta chains from a single sample sequenced in a study of regulatory T cells in long-lasting Graves disease. TCR beta libraries were built with iRepertoire HTBI primers and Arm-PCR of CDR3 regions. Using its own MiXCR run on the multiplex PCR reads, TCRdb lists one record per CDR3 protein. Of roughly 430,000 distinct CDR3 sequences listed, 15% to 20% are singletons. Described time point: newly diagnosed GD, antithyroid drugs for less than 3 months. PBMC RNA served as the TCR library source. The data were also submitted as part of a second study, on T cells in Graves' hyperthyroidism and ophthalmopathy.

The sequencing used peripheral blood mononuclear cells (PBMCs), collected at new diagnosis, from a patient treated with antithyroid drugs. The receptors were gathered from a woman under 40 with Graves disease.

Ten or more counts support this clonotype. The junction shows a germline mismatch at one end, possibly a read error. The V and J genes are TRBV7-2 and TRBJ1-1; D unresolved. Germline V lookup: CDR1 SGHTA, CDR2 FQGNSA. This CDR3 spans 13 amino acids. In DNA form, the CDR3 reads TGTGCCAGCGGCTTGACGGTGAACACTGAAGCTTTCTTT. Its translation: CASGLTVNTEAFF.

The chain is built from TRBV4-1 and TRBJ2-5; maybe TRBD1 (6 bases). The CDR3 sequence is 14 residues long. Trimming pared 1 base from V and 4 bases from J, leaving 10 bases between. Germline CDR1 and CDR2: MGHRA and YSYEKL. The CDR3 loop reads CASSQVTGGETQYF. CDR3 sequence (DNA): TGCGCCAGCAGCCAAGTGACAGGTGGAGAGACCCAGTACTTC.

This chain's CDR3 is CASSPGTGDEKLFF. The CDR3 DNA sequence: TGTGCCAGCAGCCCCGGGACAGGGGATGAAAAACTGTTTTTT. The chain is built from TRBV5-5 and TRBJ1-4, with 10 bases that match TRBD1. This CDR3 contains 14 residues. J gave up 6 bases and V 4 bases, and 3 bases lay outside the gene matches. Germline V gene data show CDR1 as SGHKS and CDR2 as YYEKEE (reference sequence).

There are many counts of this clonotype. The chain links TRBV7-9 to TRBJ1-1; perhaps TRBD1 as D (6 bases). The germline gives CDR1 SEHNR, CDR2 FQNEAQ (reference sequence). This CDR3 is 15 amino acids long. V was trimmed by 7 bases and J by 3 bases, leaving 18 bases between them. CDR3 DNA: TGTGCCAGCAACGATCCTACAGGGTTGGACACTGAAGCTTTCTTT. Translated, it gives CASNDPTGLDTEAFF.

This clonotype showed up just a few times. This CDR3 is CASKGQGNSNQPQHF. DNA for the CDR3: TGTGCCAGCAAAGGACAGGGGAACTCGAATCAGCCCCAGCATTTT. This sequence joins TRBV25-1 and TRBJ1-5; 9 bases align to TRBD1. Germline V lookup: CDR1 MGHDK, CDR2 SYGVNS. The CDR3 contains 15 residues. V was pared by 7 bases and J by 4 bases, with 8 bases of the junction left unmatched.

The chain joins TRBV10-3 to TRBJ2-3; the match to TRBD2 covers 7 bases. The CDR3 consists of 11 residues. Germline-derived CDR1 and CDR2 are ENHRY and SYGVKD. V lost 9 bases to trimming and J lost 10 bases; unmatched junction nucleotides: 7. CDR3 sequence reads: CAIRTSSAQYF. In nucleotides, the CDR3 is TGTGCCATACGGACTAGTTCGGCGCAGTATTTT.

This clonotype showed up just a few times. V usage is TRBV20-1 and J usage is TRBJ2-1; no reliable D call. The CDR3 is 20 residues long. V dropped 0 bases and J dropped 0 bases, with 24 bases sitting between them. Germline values: CDR1 DFQATT, CDR2 SNEGSKA (reference sequence). CDR3 amino acids: CSARERERKLLSNSYNEQFF. The CDR3 nucleotides read TGCAGTGCTAGAGAGAGAGAGAGAAAGTTACTATCGAACTCCTACAATGAGCAGTTCTTC.

This clonotype was observed at least ten times. The chain uses TRBV11-1 and TRBJ2-7; D remains unclear. This CDR3 spans 16 amino acids. The V end lost 5 bases, the J end lost 1 base, and 18 bases lay between the germline ends. Germline CDR1 and CDR2: SGHAT and FQDESV (reference sequence). CDR3 nucleotide sequence: TGTGCCAGCAGCCCCAACTACTATTCCCTGTCCTACGAGCAGTACTTC. Protein sequence: CASSPNYYSLSYEQYF.

This chain joins TRBV27 and TRBJ2-1, with D unclear. The CDR3 covers 15 residues. Trimming stripped 6 bases from V and 4 bases from J, with 16 bases between. Germline V gene data show CDR1 as MNHEY and CDR2 as SMNVEV (reference sequence). The CDR3 sequence: CASRTAQLNYNEQFF. CDR3 DNA: TGTGCCAGCAGGACGGCCCAGTTGAATTACAATGAGCAGTTCTTC.

This clonotype appeared many times. V is TRBV5-1 and J is TRBJ1-1; D ambiguous. In germline, CDR1 is SGHRS, CDR2 YFSETQ. Trimming shortened V by 5 bases and J by 1 base, and 6 bases separated the two germline ends. The length of the CDR3 is 12 residues. Here the CDR3 reads CASREQNTEAFF. Here the CDR3 DNA reads TGCGCCAGCAGGGAACAGAACACTGAAGCTTTCTTT.

This clonotype was observed at least ten times. The chain uses TRBV7-9 and TRBJ1-2, with D possibly matching TRBD1 (6 bases). CDR1 SEHNR and CDR2 FQNEAQ come from the germline V gene (reference sequence). V lost 2 bases and J 8 bases, leaving 15 bases between the germline ends. CDR3 size: 14 residues. This CDR3 is CASSLRTVLAGYTF. The CDR3 bases are TGTGCCAGCAGCTTAAGGACAGTCCTTGCAGGCTACACCTTC.

This clonotype was seen only a few times. The chain employs TRBV19 and TRBJ2-1, with 13 bases aligning to TRBD2. The CDR3 has 16 residues. The junction had 12 bases not matched to a gene; V was cut back by 4 bases and J by 12 bases. Germline V gene lookup returns CDR1 LNHDA and CDR2 SQIVND (reference sequence). CDR3 bases: TGTGCCAGTAGTACATCGGGACTAGCGGGACCGGTAGGGCAGTTCTTC. Translated: CASSTSGLAGPVGQFF.

The V call is TRBV5-1, the J call TRBJ2-1; 9 bases are shared with TRBD2. Germline loops: CDR1 SGHRS, CDR2 YFSETQ. CDR3 length: 15 residues. J gave up 12 bases and V 0 bases, and 10 bases lay outside the gene matches. CDR3 DNA: TGCGCCAGCAGCTTGGAGGGTAGCGGGAGTTTCGGGCAGTTCTTC. Translation gives CASSLEGSGSFGQFF.

Worth noting for this clonotype: This could be a read error, since a much larger clone is one nucleotide away. J is TRBJ2-1 and V is TRBV11-2; tentatively, D is TRBD1 or TRBD2 (5 bases each). The CDR3 loop spans 13 amino acids. CDR1 is SGHAT and CDR2 is FQNNGV in the germline V gene. The CDR3 DNA is TGTGTCAGCAGCTTCGAGGGGTCAGGGGAGCAGTTCTTC. Translated: CVSSFEGSGEQFF.

This clonotype was seen ten or more times. The V and J genes are TRBV18 and TRBJ2-7; D not certain. The V gene lost 3 bases and the J gene lost 5 bases, with 11 bases spanning the gap. Germline V CDR1 and CDR2: KGHSH, LQKENI. The CDR3 loop spans 13 amino acids. CDR3 protein: CASSPTVDDEQYF. The CDR3 DNA follows: TGTGCCAGCTCACCCACAGTTGACGACGAGCAGTACTTC.

The table lists this clonotype with a few counts. This may be a read error: a much more frequent sequence differs by one nucleotide. The chain employs TRBV6-2 or TRBV6-3 and TRBJ1-1, with D maybe TRBD1 (6 bases). This CDR3 region has 16 residues. Germline values: CDR1 MNHEY, CDR2 SVGEGT. Trimming removed 5 bases from V and 4 bases from J, with 20 bases in between. The chain's CDR3 is CASSPYWGAESTEAFF. CDR3 in DNA: TGTGCCAGCAGTCCCTATTGGGGGGCAGAGTCCACTGAAGCTTTCTTT.

Remarks on this clonotype: It may be a read error: a sequence one base away is much more abundant. The CDR3 region has the DNA TGTGCCAGCAGCCAAGGGACAGGAACCCGGGATCATCCCCAGCATTTT. Translating it yields CASSQGTGTRDHPQHF. V usage is TRBV4-2 and J usage is TRBJ1-5; 7 bases fit TRBD1. CDR3 length: 16 amino acids. Germline loops: CDR1 LGHNA, CDR2 YNFKEQ.

In this sample, this clonotype turned up many times. The V call is TRBV5-1, the J call TRBJ1-3; no clear D. Germline V gene sequence: CDR1 SGHRS, CDR2 YFSETQ. The CDR3 sequence is 14 residues long. V lost 0 bases and J 3 bases, leaving 7 bases between the germline ends. DNA for the CDR3: TGCGCCAGCAGCTTGGGGCAGGATGGAAACACCATATATTTT. It is translated as CASSLGQDGNTIYF.